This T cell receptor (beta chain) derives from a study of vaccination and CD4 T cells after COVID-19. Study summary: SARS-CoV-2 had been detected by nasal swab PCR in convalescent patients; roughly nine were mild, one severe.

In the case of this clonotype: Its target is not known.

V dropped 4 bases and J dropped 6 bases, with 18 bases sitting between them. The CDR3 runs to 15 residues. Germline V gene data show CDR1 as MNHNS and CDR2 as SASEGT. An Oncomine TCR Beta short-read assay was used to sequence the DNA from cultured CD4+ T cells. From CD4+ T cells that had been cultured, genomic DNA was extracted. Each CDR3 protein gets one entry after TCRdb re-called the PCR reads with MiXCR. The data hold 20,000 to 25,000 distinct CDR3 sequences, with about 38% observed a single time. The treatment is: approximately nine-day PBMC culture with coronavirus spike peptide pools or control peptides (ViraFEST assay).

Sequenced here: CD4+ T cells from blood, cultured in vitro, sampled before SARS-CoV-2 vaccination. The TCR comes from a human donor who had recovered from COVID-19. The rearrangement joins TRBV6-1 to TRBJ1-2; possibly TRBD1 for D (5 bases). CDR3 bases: TGTGCCAGCAGTGCGCGAACGGGACGGTCTCATGGCTACACCTTC. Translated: CASSARTGRSHGYTF.